By share of the sample, the clone carrying this TCR beta chain is medium-sized. Its antigen is still unknown. Baseline, cycle 4 day 1, and cycle 7 day 1 were the blood sampling points. These data are taken from a study of OX40 agonist ivuxolimab in advanced cancers. Across the study: Patients were infused with ivuxolimab every 2 weeks at 0.01 to 10 mg/kg. Broader study findings: With doses of 0.1-3.0 mg/kg, partial responders showed among the lowest clonal expansion.

Germline-derived CDR1 and CDR2 are LGHNA and YNFKEQ. Losses at the gene ends were 0 bases for V and 5 bases for J; bases not matched to a gene: 8. This CDR3 comprises 19 residues. The assay was immunoSEQ multiplex PCR, and TCRdb's table has in-frame clones only and misses some. The data contain fewer than 65,000 clones, about 90% of them singletons. The sequence was obtained from an adult with an advanced solid tumor such as melanoma, head and neck, liver or kidney cancer. Material: CD4+ or CD8+ T cells sorted from blood, obtained in a trial of the OX40 agonist ivuxolimab. The V gene is TRBV4-2, the J gene TRBJ2-2; 14 bases align to TRBD2. The CDR3 bases are TGTGCCAGCAGCCAAGACCGGGGACTAGCGGGAGTAAAGACCGGGGAGCTGTTTTTT. Translation gives CASSQDRGLAGVKTGELFF.